This paragraph reports one T cell receptor (beta chain). Its target is not known. This sample is part of a study of shared clonotypes between healthy human individuals. Whole-study results and caveats: Incompleteness in sorted-subset sequencing, despite large depth, was shown by rarefaction. It was the non-shared clonotypes that had lower generation probabilities than clonotypes shared by all four donors.

The ends lost 3 bases at V and 9 bases at J; junction bases unmatched: 12. Germline values: CDR1 MDHEN, CDR2 SYDVKM. This CDR3 is built from 16 residues. Assay execution took place at the deep level. Produced via immunoSEQ multiplex PCR; TCRdb's table is partial and in-frame only. The top ten clones hold about 0.41% of a sample with a few million clones, 93% of them seen once. The sample consisted of naive CD4+ T cells from PBMCs. This sample's subset: CD45RA+ positively selected. This chain joins TRBV28 and TRBJ1-5, with 9 positions matching TRBD1. The TCR was taken from a man aged 18 to 30 in good health. Some clones in this sample may be carry-over from other donors' samples. The CDR3 DNA is TGTGCCAGCAGTTTCCTCGGACAGGGGAGGGTATGGCCCCAGCATTTT. It is translated as CASSFLGQGRVWPQHF.